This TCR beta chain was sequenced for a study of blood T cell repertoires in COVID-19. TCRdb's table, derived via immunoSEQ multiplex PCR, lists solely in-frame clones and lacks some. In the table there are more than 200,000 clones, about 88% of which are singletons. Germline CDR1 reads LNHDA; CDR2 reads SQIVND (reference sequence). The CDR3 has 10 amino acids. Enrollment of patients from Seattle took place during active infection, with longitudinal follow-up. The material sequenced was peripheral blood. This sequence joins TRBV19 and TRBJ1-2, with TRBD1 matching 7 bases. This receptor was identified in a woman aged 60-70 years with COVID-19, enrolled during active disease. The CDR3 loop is CCRGRNGYTF. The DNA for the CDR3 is TGTTGCAGGGGGAGGAATGGCTACACCTTC.